The 9 T cell receptor beta chains listed next were all sequenced from one sample in a study of T cell repertoires in ileal Crohn's disease. Method: immunoSEQ multiplex PCR; TCRdb's copy keeps in-frame clones and lacks some. The data hold roughly 18,000 clones, with around four fifths observed a single time. The sequenced material came from ileal tissue. The receptors stem from an adult with Crohn's disease.

The rearrangement uses TRBV7-7 and TRBJ2-5; possible D gene TRBD1, 6 bases. V lost 5 bases, J lost 2 bases, and 9 bases lay in between. Germline V gives CDR1 SSHAT, CDR2 FNYEAQ (reference sequence). This CDR3 is built from 13 residues. The DNA for the CDR3 is TGTGCCAGCAGCCGGGACACTCAAGAGACCCAGTACTTC. Translated, it gives CASSRDTQETQYF.

This clone was seen once. The chain recombines TRBV7-8 with TRBJ2-7; TRBD2 matches 7 bases. CDR3 length equals 17 residues. The ends lost 1 base at V and 7 bases at J; junction bases unmatched: 16. Per the germline V gene, CDR1 is SGHVS and CDR2 is FQNEAQ. The CDR3 is CASSLGRAGREVREQYF. Written as DNA, the CDR3 is TGTGCCAGCAGCTTAGGTCGAGCGGGGAGGGAGGTTCGGGAGCAGTACTTC.

This clone was detected only a few times. The V call is TRBV6-1, the J call TRBJ1-4; D is uncertain. Germline V gene lookup returns CDR1 MNHNS and CDR2 SASEGT. The CDR3 is 14 amino acids. V was pared by 5 bases and J by 8 bases, with 15 bases between. CDR3 loop: CASSPPGRREKLFF. In nucleotides, the CDR3 is TGTGCCAGCAGTCCTCCGGGCAGGAGGGAAAAACTGTTTTTT.

J is TRBJ1-5 and V is TRBV7-2, with 8 bases lining up with TRBD1. CDR1 SGHTA and CDR2 FQGNSA come from the germline V gene. V was clipped by 4 bases and J by 5 bases; unmatched bases: 4. CDR3 length: 14 amino acids. The CDR3 reads CASSSAGGYQPQHF. CDR3 nucleotides: TGTGCCAGCAGCTCAGCAGGGGGCTATCAGCCCCAGCATTTT.

V and J are TRBV6-1 and TRBJ1-5; D is unclear. This CDR3 is built from 11 residues. Germline CDR1 reads MNHNS; CDR2 reads SASEGT. The germline V and J ends were trimmed by 6 bases and 5 bases, with 5 bases remaining between them. CDR3 in amino acids: CASSSDQPQHF. CDR3 bases: TGTGCCAGCAGCTCGGATCAGCCCCAGCATTTT.

CDR3 loop: CASTPPPGGAAFRDNSPLHF. As DNA, the CDR3 is TGTGCCAGCACCCCTCCCCCAGGGGGCGCTGCTTTCAGGGATAATTCACCCCTCCACTTT. V is TRBV2 and J is TRBJ1-6, with 8 bases aligning to TRBD1. The J segment lost 5 bases and the V segment lost 7 bases, leaving 22 bases of the junction unmatched. The V gene's germline CDR1 is SNHLY and CDR2 FYNNEI. The CDR3 is 20 amino acids.

The J gene is TRBJ2-1, the V gene TRBV7-9; 7 bases match TRBD1. With V trimmed by 6 bases and J by 8 bases, 7 bases remained unmatched. Germline CDR1 and CDR2: SEHNR and FQNEAQ (reference sequence). The CDR3 runs 13 residues. The CDR3 is CASSIRQGDEQFF. In nucleotides, the CDR3 is TGTGCCAGCAGTATACGTCAGGGGGATGAGCAGTTCTTC.

This chain connects TRBV25-1 to TRBJ1-3; 7 bases are a match to TRBD1. Germline V gives CDR1 MGHDK, CDR2 SYGVNS. This CDR3 has 14 residues. Trimming cost V 5 bases and J 3 bases; bases outside gene matches: 4. The CDR3 region has the DNA TGTGCCAGCAGTTCCTGGACAGGTGGAAACACCATATATTTT. Amino acid sequence: CASSSWTGGNTIYF.

The sample holds a few counts of this clone. The chain employs TRBV7-9 and TRBJ2-7; perhaps TRBD1 as D (5 bases). CDR3 length: 13 residues. Germline V gives CDR1 SEHNR, CDR2 FQNEAQ (reference sequence). The germline V and J ends were trimmed by 0 bases and 4 bases, with 7 bases remaining between them. The CDR3 sequence is CASSLAAGYEQYF. The CDR3 coding sequence is TGTGCCAGCAGCTTAGCCGCAGGGTACGAGCAGTACTTC.